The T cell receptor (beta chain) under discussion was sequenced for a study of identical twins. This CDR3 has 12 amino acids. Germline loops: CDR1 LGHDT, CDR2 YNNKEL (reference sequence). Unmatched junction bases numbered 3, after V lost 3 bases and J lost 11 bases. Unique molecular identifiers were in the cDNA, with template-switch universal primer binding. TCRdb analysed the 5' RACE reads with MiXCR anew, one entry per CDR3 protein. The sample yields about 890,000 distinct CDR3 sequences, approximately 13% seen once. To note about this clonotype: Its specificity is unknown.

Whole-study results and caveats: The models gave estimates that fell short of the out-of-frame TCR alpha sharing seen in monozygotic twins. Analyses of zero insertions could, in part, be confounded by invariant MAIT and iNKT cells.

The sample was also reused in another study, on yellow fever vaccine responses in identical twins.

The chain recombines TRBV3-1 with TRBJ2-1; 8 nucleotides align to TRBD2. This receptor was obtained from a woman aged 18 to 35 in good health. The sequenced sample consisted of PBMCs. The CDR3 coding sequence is TGTGCCAGCAGCCACCCGGGGGGGCAGCAGTTCTTC. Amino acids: CASSHPGGQQFF.